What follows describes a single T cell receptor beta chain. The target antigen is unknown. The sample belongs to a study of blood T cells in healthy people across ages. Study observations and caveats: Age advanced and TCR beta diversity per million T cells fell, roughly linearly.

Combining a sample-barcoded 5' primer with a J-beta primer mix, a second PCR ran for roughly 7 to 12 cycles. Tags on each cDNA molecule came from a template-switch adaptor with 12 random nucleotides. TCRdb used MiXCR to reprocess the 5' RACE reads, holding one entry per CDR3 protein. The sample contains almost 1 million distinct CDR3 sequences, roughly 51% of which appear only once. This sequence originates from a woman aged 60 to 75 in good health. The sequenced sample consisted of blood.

The CDR3 loop reads CASSLTSSGMSTDTQYF. As DNA, the CDR3 is TGTGCCAGCAGCTTAACCTCTAGCGGGATGAGCACAGATACGCAGTATTTT. This rearrangement joins TRBV7-8 to TRBJ2-3, with 9 positions matching TRBD2. The CDR3 is made up of 17 amino acids. The germline gives CDR1 SGHVS, CDR2 FQNEAQ. The V and J ends lost 2 bases and 0 bases, in that order; junction bases with no gene match: 6.